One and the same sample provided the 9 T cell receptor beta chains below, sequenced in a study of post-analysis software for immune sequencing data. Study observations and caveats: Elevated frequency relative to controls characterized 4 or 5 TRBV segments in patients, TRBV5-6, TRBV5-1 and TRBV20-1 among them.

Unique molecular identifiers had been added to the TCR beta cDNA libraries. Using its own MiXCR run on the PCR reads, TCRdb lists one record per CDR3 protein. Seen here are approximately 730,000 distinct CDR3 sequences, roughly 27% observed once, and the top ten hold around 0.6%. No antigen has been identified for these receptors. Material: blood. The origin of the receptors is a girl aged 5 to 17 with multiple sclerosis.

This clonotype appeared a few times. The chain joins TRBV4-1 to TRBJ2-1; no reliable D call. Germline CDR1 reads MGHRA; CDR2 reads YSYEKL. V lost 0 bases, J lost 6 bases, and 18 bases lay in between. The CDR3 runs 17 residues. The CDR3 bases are TGCGCCAGCAGCCAAGATCCGACACCGGTGAGAGGCAATGAGCAGTTCTTC. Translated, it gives CASSQDPTPVRGNEQFF.

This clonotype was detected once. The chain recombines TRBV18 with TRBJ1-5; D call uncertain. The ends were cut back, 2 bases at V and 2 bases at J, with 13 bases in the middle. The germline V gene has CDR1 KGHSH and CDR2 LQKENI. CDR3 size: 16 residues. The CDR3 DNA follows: TGTGCCAGCTCACCAGGAGAACGTGCGCGCAATCAGCCCCAGCATTTT. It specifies CASSPGERARNQPQHF.

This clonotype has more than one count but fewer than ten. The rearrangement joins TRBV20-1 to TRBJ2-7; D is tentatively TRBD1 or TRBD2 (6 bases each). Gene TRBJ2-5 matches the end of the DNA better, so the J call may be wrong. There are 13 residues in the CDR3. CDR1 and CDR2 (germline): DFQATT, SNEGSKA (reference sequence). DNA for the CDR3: TGCAGTGGGCCCCCCGGGGGCTTGGAGACCCAGTACTTC. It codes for CSGPPGGLETQYF.

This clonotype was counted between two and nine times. CDR3 amino acids: CASSLSSGPLSEKLFF. The CDR3 nucleotides read TGTGCCAGCAGCTTAAGTTCCGGGCCCCTCAGTGAAAAACTGTTTTTT. The chain uses TRBV7-9 and TRBJ1-4; D is undetermined. The length of the CDR3 is 16 residues. Deletions cut 2 bases from V and 7 bases from J, with 17 bases between. Germline CDR1 and CDR2: SEHNR and FQNEAQ (reference sequence).

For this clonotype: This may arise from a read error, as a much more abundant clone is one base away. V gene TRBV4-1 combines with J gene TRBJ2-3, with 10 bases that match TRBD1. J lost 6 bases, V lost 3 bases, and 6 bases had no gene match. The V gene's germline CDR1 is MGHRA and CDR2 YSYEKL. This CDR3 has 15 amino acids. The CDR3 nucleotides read TGCGCCAGCAGCCAGAGGGACAGGGGTTGCGATACGCAGTATTTT. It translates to CASSQRDRGCDTQYF.

For the CDR3, the DNA is TGTGCCAGCAGCTTAGTTCTCGCACTAGCGGGAGTCGCTACAGATACGCAGTATTTT. It specifies CASSLVLALAGVATDTQYF. The chain couples TRBV7-2 to TRBJ2-3; TRBD2 agrees at 11 bases. Germline trimming cut 1 base from V and 3 bases from J; bases unmatched to any gene: 12. This CDR3 comprises 19 residues. Germline CDR1 is SGHTA and CDR2 is FQGNSA.

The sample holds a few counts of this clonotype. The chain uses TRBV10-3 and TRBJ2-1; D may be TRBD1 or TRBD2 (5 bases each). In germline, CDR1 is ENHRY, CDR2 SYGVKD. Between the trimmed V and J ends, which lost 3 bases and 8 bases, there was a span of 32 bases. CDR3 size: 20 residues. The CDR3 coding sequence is TGTGCCATCAGTGAAAACCTGTATCACTTCCCGGGGCGCGATATGTATGAGCAGTTCTTC. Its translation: CAISENLYHFPGRDMYEQFF.

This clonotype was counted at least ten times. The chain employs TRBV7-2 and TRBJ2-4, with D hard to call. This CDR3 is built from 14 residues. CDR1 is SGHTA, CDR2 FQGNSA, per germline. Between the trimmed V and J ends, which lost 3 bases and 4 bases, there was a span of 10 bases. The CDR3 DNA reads TGTGCCAGCAGCTTCGGTCCACAAAAAAACATTCAGTACTTC. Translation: CASSFGPQKNIQYF.

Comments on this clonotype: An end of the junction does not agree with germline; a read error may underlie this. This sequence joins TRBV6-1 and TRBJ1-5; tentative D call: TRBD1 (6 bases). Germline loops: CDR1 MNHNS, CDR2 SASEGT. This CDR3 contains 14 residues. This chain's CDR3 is CASGDIQGNRPQHF. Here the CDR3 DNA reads TGTGCCAGCGGGGACATTCAAGGCAATCGGCCCCAGCATTTT.